Sequencing of this TCR beta chain was carried out in a study of tumor-infiltrating T cells and Merkel cell polyomavirus (dated 2017 in TCRdb). Regarding the complete study: CD8+ T cells specific for the Merkel cell polyomavirus KLL epitope were examined in Merkel cell carcinoma patients. Patients presented at varying disease stages and were followed for a median of around 2.9 years, with a range of 1. Patients received varied, non-standardized therapies including chemotherapy, radiation and immunotherapies. In approximately 14 samples, TRB sequencing was done on KLL-tetramer-sorted cells from blood or tumor-infiltrating lymphocytes, along with 12 matched whole-tumor samples. Most whole-tumor samples were obtained as 25-micron curls cut from formalin-fixed, paraffin-embedded tissue blocks. Across the study, one tumor sample was a frozen nodal tumor digest and one was a flash-frozen core biopsy of a metastasis. General findings and caveats noted by the study authors: One limitation of the study is the small sample size (n ≈ 12 patients). A higher intratumoral fraction of KLL-specific T cells (about 1.7-18% versus roughly 0-0.14%) was associated with significantly improved MCC-specific survival. A greater number of unique KLL-specific clonotypes in tumors (about 5-120 vs 0-3) was associated with a significant advantage in MCC-specific survival (P = 0.0051). Because only a single viral epitope was studied, T cells directed against other Merkel cell polyomavirus epitopes were not captured. KLL-specific TRB repertoires were found to be diverse and largely private, with only one public clonotype, shared by two patients, identified among more than 300 unique sequences.

From the cysteine through the phenylalanine, the CDR3 covers 14 amino acids. Only the CDR3 DNA stays, 42 bases, in frame from base 1. Taken from the germline V gene (reference sequence), the CDR1 and CDR2 loops are GTSNPN and SVGIG. V is cut by 2 bases and J by 7 bases, and the space between the germline ends is 14 bases. Notes on this clone: Its antigen is currently not known. No much larger clone is present one base from it, and per-base qualities are unavailable.

Receptor libraries were prepared by the immunoSEQ multiplex PCR assay. Genomic DNA extraction, TRB sequencing and normalization were performed by Adaptive Biotechnologies (Seattle, WA). In the source study's methods: Clonality was calculated as one minus the Shannon entropy of productive TRB sequences, normalized by log2 of unique productive sequences. KLL-specific clonotypes in tumors were identified by matching TCRbeta CDR3 amino acid sequences to those from the tetramer-sorted sample of each patient. The immuneACCESS repertoire file appears here via TCRdb, limited to in-frame rearrangements. These files lack a portion of the clones; in checked studies, under half of the deficit traces to unresolved V genes, and the cause of the others is not known. For V, J and clone size, that table is used; D and trimming come from the DNA. The sample has under 30,000 clones on record, about 85% of them singletons. About 2.7% of the sample rests with the top ten.

By immunohistochemistry, the tumors of all patients showed robust positive staining for Merkel cell polyomavirus Large T antigen. Twelve Merkel cell carcinoma patients were included, each with robust KLL-tetramer+ populations (above 0.04% of CD8+ T cells) in blood and/or cultured TIL. Every patient was Caucasian, and patient ages had a median of approximately 60 years and ranged from about 45 to 85 years. Lymph node tumors were analyzed for patients with unknown primaries presenting with nodal disease, or where primary tissue was insufficient. Here the chain combines TRBV30 and TRBJ1-4; TRBD1 is perhaps the D gene, given 6 matching bases. The specimen was lymph node tissue. The source of this sequence is a man over 45 with Merkel cell carcinoma. The CDR3 has the sequence CAWSPTGRGEKLFF. The nucleotide sequence reads as follows: TGTGCCTGGAGTCCTACAGGGAGGGGTGAAAAACTGTTTTTT.